Included here is one T cell receptor beta chain sequence, with context. This entry is derived from a study of blood T cell repertoires in COVID-19. Libraries were prepared by immunoSEQ multiplex PCR; TCRdb keeps only in-frame clonotypes and omits some of them. Of 130,000 to 150,000 clones in the sample, roughly 76% were seen once. Sequenced material: peripheral blood. The TCR originated in a human donor with acute or convalescent COVID-19. The donor label of this sample is uncertain.

CDR3 in amino acids: CASSERQGANTEAFF. In nucleotides, the CDR3 is TGCGCCAGCAGCGAGAGGCAGGGGGCGAACACTGAAGCTTTCTTT. The rearrangement links TRBV5-1 to TRBJ1-1, with 8 positions matching TRBD1. CDR3 length equals 15 residues. Germline assignment: CDR1 SGHRS and CDR2 YFSETQ. Trimming removed 4 bases from V and 1 base from J; junction bases left unmatched: 6.